The 32 T cell receptor beta chains in this list originate from one sample, sequenced in a study of blood T cell repertoires in COVID-19. TCRdb keeps only in-frame clones here, not all; method: immunoSEQ multiplex PCR. The sample lists roughly 230,000 clones; 89% were seen once. Sequencing was performed on PBMCs or T cells enriched from blood (not recorded which). Source of these receptors: a woman aged 25-40 years with acute COVID-19.

This sequence joins TRBV4-2 and TRBJ2-7; no reliable D call. Germline V gene lookup returns CDR1 LGHNA and CDR2 YNFKEQ. This CDR3 contains 13 residues. Trimming shortened V by 3 bases and J by 4 bases, and 10 bases separated the two germline ends. CDR3 sequence reads: CASSQETVYEQYF. Here the CDR3 DNA reads TGTGCCAGCAGCCAGGAGACGGTTTACGAGCAGTACTTC.

This chain links TRBV5-8 with TRBJ1-1; 8 nucleotides agree with TRBD1. The CDR3 length is 16 residues. Germline CDR1 is SGHTS and CDR2 is YDEGEE. The junction had 4 bases not matched to a gene; V was cut back by 0 bases and J by 0 bases. CDR3 DNA: TGTGCCAGCAGCTTGGCGGACAGGGCAATGAACACTGAAGCTTTCTTT. This sequence encodes CASSLADRAMNTEAFF.

J is TRBJ1-6 and V is TRBV9; D not certain. The CDR3 is 11 residues long. Germline-derived CDR1 and CDR2 are SGDLS and YYNGEE. The V and J ends lost 3 bases and 14 bases respectively, with 9 bases between them. The CDR3 DNA sequence: TGTGCCAGCAGCGCTAGCGGTACCCTCCACTTT. It specifies CASSASGTLHF.

The chain combines TRBV5-6 with TRBJ1-2; D not certain. The V and J ends lost 0 bases and 4 bases respectively, with 10 bases between them. CDR1 and CDR2 (germline): SGHDT, YYEEEE. CDR3 size: 14 residues. The CDR3 region is CASSLESPRYGYTF. DNA of the CDR3: TGTGCCAGCAGCTTGGAATCCCCCCGCTATGGCTACACCTTC.

This sequence joins TRBV4-1 and TRBJ1-5, with TRBD1 as a possible D gene (6 bases). Per the germline V gene, CDR1 is MGHRA and CDR2 is YSYEKL. The CDR3 is made up of 15 amino acids. V was pared by 3 bases and J by 0 bases, with 9 bases between. DNA for the CDR3: TGCGCCAGCAGCCACCACAGGGATAGCAATCAGCCCCAGCATTTT. This sequence encodes CASSHHRDSNQPQHF.

This sequence joins TRBV2 and TRBJ1-6; TRBD1 agrees at 7 bases. V was clipped by 7 bases and J by 8 bases; unmatched bases: 5. The germline gives CDR1 SNHLY, CDR2 FYNNEI. The CDR3 covers 13 residues. The CDR3, as DNA: TGTGCCAGCACTGGGACAGAGGATTCACCCCTCCACTTT. Translation: CASTGTEDSPLHF.

The rearrangement links TRBV7-2 to TRBJ2-2; D gene unclear. The V end was cut by 1 base, the J end by 4 bases, with 7 bases between. Germline V gene sequence: CDR1 SGHTA, CDR2 FQGNSA. The CDR3 spans 14 residues. CDR3 sequence (DNA): TGTGCCAGCAGCTTAGTACAGACCACCGGGGAGCTGTTTTTT. Protein product: CASSLVQTTGELFF.

J is TRBJ2-5 and V is TRBV5-5; 10 positions match TRBD1. The V gene's germline CDR1 is SGHKS and CDR2 YYEKEE (reference sequence). V lost 4 bases, J lost 0 bases, and 6 bases stayed unmatched. The CDR3 is 16 amino acids. CDR3 sequence reads: CASSLGTGVDQETQYF. DNA of the CDR3: TGTGCCAGCAGCCTAGGGACAGGGGTTGACCAAGAGACCCAGTACTTC.

This CDR3 is CASSVAGGGSTDTQYF. CDR3 nucleotides: TGTGCCAGCAGCGTAGCGGGCGGGGGGTCCACAGATACGCAGTATTTT. The chain recombines TRBV9 with TRBJ2-3, with 8 bases matching TRBD2. The length of the CDR3 is 16 residues. Trimming at V came to 0 bases and at J to 2 bases, leaving 5 bases not matched to a gene. Germline values: CDR1 SGDLS, CDR2 YYNGEE.

The V gene is TRBV7-8, the J gene TRBJ2-3; D perhaps matches TRBD1 (5 bases). This CDR3 contains 15 residues. CDR1 and CDR2 (germline): SGHVS, FQNEAQ. Trimming took off 5 bases at V and 2 bases at J, with 14 bases between the two ends. The CDR3: CASSPDSKATDTQYF. CDR3 nucleotides: TGTGCCAGCAGCCCAGACAGTAAGGCCACAGATACGCAGTATTTT.

The chain joins TRBV5-6 to TRBJ1-2; the match to TRBD1 covers 7 bases. Germline V gene lookup returns CDR1 SGHDT and CDR2 YYEEEE. The trim removed 4 bases at V and 0 bases at J, leaving 15 bases unmatched. The length of the CDR3 is 18 residues. The CDR3 DNA is TGTGCCAGCAGCGCTCCCGGGACAGCCCCCCGGTCTAACTATGGCTACACCTTC. This translates into CASSAPGTAPRSNYGYTF.

The chain carries TRBV11-2 and TRBJ1-5, with 10 bases fitting TRBD1. The length of the CDR3 is 17 residues. Per the germline V gene, CDR1 is SGHAT and CDR2 is FQNNGV. The V segment lost 1 base and the J segment 0 bases; nucleotides outside the gene matches: 3. In nucleotides, the CDR3 is TGTGCCAGCAGCTTAGGACAGGGGGCAGGTAGCAATCAGCCCCAGCATTTT. Protein sequence: CASSLGQGAGSNQPQHF. Supplemented by reference TRBV11-2 and TRBJ1-5, the full variable domain reads EAGVAQSPRYKIIEKRQSVAFWCNPISGHATLYWYQQILGQGPKLLIQFQNNGVVDDSQLPKDRFSAERLKGVDSTLKIQPAKLEDSAVYLCASSLGQGAGSNQPQHFGDGTRLSIL.

V and J are TRBV6-5 and TRBJ2-7, with D possibly being TRBD2 (6 bases). The V gene's germline CDR1 is MNHEY and CDR2 SVGAGI. The CDR3 runs 12 residues. Trimming took 7 bases from V and 6 from J, leaving 13 bases between them. The CDR3 coding sequence is TGTGCCAGCACGGGAGATCGGGGCGAGCAGTACTTC. It encodes CASTGDRGEQYF.

The rearrangement joins TRBV5-1 to TRBJ2-3; a weak D match, TRBD1 (7 bases). Per the germline V gene, CDR1 is SGHRS and CDR2 is YFSETQ. CDR3 length equals 14 residues. Deletions cut 7 bases from V and 2 bases from J, with 14 bases between. CDR3: CASGAGGITDTQYF. CDR3 coding DNA: TGCGCCAGCGGAGCAGGGGGGATCACAGATACGCAGTATTTT.

The chain carries TRBV28 and TRBJ1-4, with 10 nucleotides matching TRBD1. Germline assignment: CDR1 MDHEN and CDR2 SYDVKM. The CDR3 totals 15 residues. V gave up 5 bases and J gave up 10 bases; unmatched junction bases: 10. The chain's CDR3 is CASSKTGTGEGKLFF. The CDR3 DNA follows: TGTGCCAGCAGTAAAACCGGGACAGGGGAGGGAAAACTGTTTTTT. The full variable domain, with the rest looked up from reference TRBV28 and TRBJ1-4, is DVKVTQSSRYLVKRTGEKVFLECVQDMDHENMFWYRQDPGLGLRLIYFSYDVKMKEKGDIPEGYSVSREKKERFSLILESASTNQTSMYLCASSKTGTGEGKLFFGSGTQLSVL.

This clone appeared once. The gene calls are TRBV11-2 and TRBJ2-3; 11 bases agree with TRBD2. The germline V gene has CDR1 SGHAT and CDR2 FQNNGV. This CDR3 has 16 amino acids. Unmatched junction bases numbered 9, after V lost 5 bases and J lost 5 bases. CDR3: CASSAIAGGPGDTQYF. CDR3 in DNA: TGTGCCAGCAGCGCAATAGCGGGGGGGCCGGGAGATACGCAGTATTTT.

The chain combines TRBV6-6 with TRBJ1-1; unclear D gene. Germline assignment: CDR1 MNHNY and CDR2 SVGAGI (reference sequence). The CDR3 has 14 residues. The V end was cut by 0 bases, the J end by 0 bases, with 5 bases between. The CDR3 loop is CASSYSSVNTEAFF. The CDR3 DNA is TGTGCCAGCAGTTACTCATCAGTGAACACTGAAGCTTTCTTT.

CDR3 region: CASSPQSTGINYGYTF. The DNA for the CDR3 is TGTGCCAGCTCACCACAGTCGACAGGAATTAACTATGGCTACACCTTC. The chain carries TRBV18 and TRBJ1-2; tentatively, D is TRBD1 (6 bases). Looked up from germline, CDR1 is KGHSH and CDR2 is LQKENI. The germline V and J ends were trimmed by 1 base and 1 base, with 13 bases remaining between them. CDR3 length: 16 residues.

The chain employs TRBV4-1 and TRBJ1-2; 7 nucleotides agree with TRBD1. Germline V gene sequence: CDR1 MGHRA, CDR2 YSYEKL. V dropped 4 bases and J dropped 7; count of bases not matched to a gene: 9. The CDR3 length is 14 residues. The CDR3 reads CASSPAGTATGYTF. As DNA, the CDR3 is TGCGCCAGCAGCCCCGCCGGGACAGCGACTGGCTACACCTTC.

This rearrangement joins TRBV6-2 or TRBV6-3 to TRBJ2-2; no clear D. V was clipped by 6 bases and J by 3 bases, with 8 bases between them. The CDR3 consists of 13 residues. Per germline, CDR1 MNHEY and CDR2 SVGEGT. The CDR3 sequence: CASSPSHTGELFF. Here the CDR3 DNA reads TGTGCCAGCAGCCCCTCTCACACCGGGGAGCTGTTTTTT.

The J gene is TRBJ2-1, the V gene TRBV19; 11 bases are a match to TRBD2. J was trimmed by 4 bases and V by 3 bases; bases with no gene match: 5. This CDR3 spans 16 amino acids. Germline V gives CDR1 LNHDA, CDR2 SQIVND (reference sequence). The DNA of the CDR3 is TGTGCCAGTAGTATCCGCGCTAGCGGGGGGTACAATGAGCAGTTCTTC. Residues: CASSIRASGGYNEQFF.

The chain has TRBV5-4 and TRBJ1-1; 9 nucleotides line up with TRBD1. The V and J ends lost 4 bases and 1 base, in that order; junction bases with no gene match: 2. The CDR3 sequence is 14 residues long. Germline values: CDR1 SGHNT, CDR2 YYREEE (reference sequence). The DNA of the CDR3 is TGTGCCAGCAGCCTGGACAGGGGGAACACTGAAGCTTTCTTT. Residues: CASSLDRGNTEAFF.

The genes are TRBV3-1 (or the pseudogene TRBV3-2) and TRBJ2-7, with D hard to call. This CDR3 spans 11 amino acids. Germline-derived CDR1 and CDR2 are LGHDT and YNNKEL (reference sequence). With 3 bases removed from V and 5 bases from J, the gap between germline ends came to 5 bases. The CDR3 loop reads CASSQTNEQYF. For the CDR3, the DNA is TGTGCCAGCAGCCAGACAAACGAGCAGTACTTC.

The V call is TRBV5-1, the J call TRBJ1-2; 9 nucleotides align to TRBD1. The CDR3 extends over 13 amino acids. Germline CDR1 is SGHRS and CDR2 is YFSETQ. J was trimmed by 6 bases and V by 2 bases; bases with no gene match: 2. CDR3 nucleotide sequence: TGCGCCAGCAGCTTTGGACAGGGGAATGGCTACACCTTC. Amino acids: CASSFGQGNGYTF.

The V call is TRBV4-3, the J call TRBJ2-3; D is perhaps TRBD2 (5 bases). This CDR3 contains 15 residues. Trimming removed 0 bases from V and 6 bases from J, with 13 bases in between. Germline CDR1 is LGHNA and CDR2 is YSLEER. The CDR3 sequence: CASSQDSWTGDTQYF. CDR3 in DNA: TGCGCCAGCAGCCAAGATAGTTGGACTGGGGATACGCAGTATTTT.

To note about this clone: This sample also contains other DNA sequences that code for the same CDR3. V usage is TRBV7-9 and J usage is TRBJ2-5; TRBD2 might be the D (6 bases). CDR3 size: 14 residues. V lost 1 base, J lost 2 bases, and 8 bases lay in between. Germline CDR1 and CDR2: SEHNR and FQNEAQ (reference sequence). In DNA form, the CDR3 reads TGTGCCAGCAGCTTAGGGGGACTGCAAGAGACCCAGTACTTC. Residues: CASSLGGLQETQYF. Variable domain in full (rest from reference TRBV7-9 and TRBJ2-5): DTGVSQNPRHKITKRGQNVTFRCDPISEHNRLYWYRQTLGQGPEFLTYFQNEAQLEKSRLLSDRFSAERPKGSFSTLEIQRTEQGDSAMYLCASSLGGLQETQYFGPGTRLLVL.

The chain recombines TRBV10-3 with TRBJ1-1; TRBD1 agrees at 9 bases. Trimming took 0 bases from V and 5 from J; bases not matched to a gene: 4. CDR1 is ENHRY, CDR2 SYGVKD, per germline. The CDR3 is 15 residues long. CDR3: CAISESGQGSTEAFF. The CDR3 coding sequence is TGTGCCATCAGTGAGTCGGGACAGGGTTCGACTGAAGCTTTCTTT.

This clone is a singleton in its sample. The J gene is TRBJ2-6, the V gene TRBV7-9; D call uncertain. Germline CDR1 reads SEHNR; CDR2 reads FQNEAQ (reference sequence). The germline V and J ends were trimmed by 1 base and 3 bases, with 4 bases remaining between them. The CDR3 totals 14 residues. The CDR3 here is CASSLVSGANVLTF. CDR3 DNA: TGTGCCAGCAGCTTAGTTAGTGGGGCCAACGTCCTGACTTTC. Full variable domain (missing parts from reference TRBV7-9 and TRBJ2-6): DTGVSQNPRHKITKRGQNVTFRCDPISEHNRLYWYRQTLGQGPEFLTYFQNEAQLEKSRLLSDRFSAERPKGSFSTLEIQRTEQGDSAMYLCASSLVSGANVLTFGAGSRLTVL.

This rearrangement joins TRBV25-1 to TRBJ2-5; a weak D match, TRBD1 (6 bases). This CDR3 is built from 17 residues. Germline assignment: CDR1 MGHDK and CDR2 SYGVNS. Trimming removed 5 bases from V and 5 bases from J, with 24 bases in between. This CDR3 is CASSLQTGTNLVETQYF. The CDR3 DNA is TGTGCCAGCAGTCTACAGACCGGGACAAACCTTGTGGAGACCCAGTACTTC. The whole variable domain, filled in from reference TRBV25-1 and TRBJ2-5, reads EADIYQTPRYLVIGTGKKITLECSQTMGHDKMYWYQQDPGMELHLIHYSYGVNSTEKGDLSSESTVSRIRTEHFPLTLESARPSHTSQYLCASSLQTGTNLVETQYFGPGTRLLVL.

Comments on this clone: Different DNA sequences within this sample yield the same CDR3. The rearrangement joins TRBV18 to TRBJ1-1; D is unclear. The CDR3 consists of 13 residues. Per germline, CDR1 KGHSH and CDR2 LQKENI. V was trimmed by 2 bases and J by 2 bases, leaving 6 bases between them. CDR3 region: CASSPTGNTEAFF. In DNA, the CDR3 is TGTGCCAGCTCACCAACTGGTAACACTGAAGCTTTCTTT.

This clone was picked up one time. The chain recombines TRBV27 with TRBJ2-7, with 8 positions matching TRBD1. V lost 5 bases to trimming and J lost 3 bases; unmatched junction nucleotides: 6. From germline, CDR1 is MNHEY and CDR2 SMNVEV (reference sequence). The CDR3 length is 14 residues. The CDR3 DNA reads as TGTGCCAGCAGTGAACCAGGGGGCGTCTACGAGCAGTACTTC. Protein sequence: CASSEPGGVYEQYF.

V is TRBV7-7 and J is TRBJ2-1, with 11 nucleotides matching TRBD2. Germline lookup yields CDR1 SSHAT and CDR2 FNYEAQ (reference sequence). The CDR3 has 15 residues. The V gene end was trimmed by 1 base and the J gene end by 8 bases; junction bases not matched to a gene: 4. The CDR3 region has the DNA TGTGCCAGCAGCTTAGAACTAGCGGGGGCCCATGAGCAGTTCTTC. It encodes CASSLELAGAHEQFF.